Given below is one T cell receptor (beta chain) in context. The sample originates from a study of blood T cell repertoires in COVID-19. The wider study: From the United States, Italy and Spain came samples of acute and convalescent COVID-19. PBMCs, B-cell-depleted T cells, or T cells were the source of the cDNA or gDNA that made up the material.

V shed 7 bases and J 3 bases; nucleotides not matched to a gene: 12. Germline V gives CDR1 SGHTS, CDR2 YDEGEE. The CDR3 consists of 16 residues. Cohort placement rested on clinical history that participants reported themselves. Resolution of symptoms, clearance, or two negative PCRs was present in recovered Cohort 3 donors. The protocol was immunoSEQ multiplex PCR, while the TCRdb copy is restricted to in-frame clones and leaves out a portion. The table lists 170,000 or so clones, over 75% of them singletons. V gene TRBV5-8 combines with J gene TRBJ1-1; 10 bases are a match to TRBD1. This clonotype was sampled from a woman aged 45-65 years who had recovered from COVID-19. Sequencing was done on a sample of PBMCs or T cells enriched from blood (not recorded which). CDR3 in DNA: TGTGCCAGCGGGCGCGGACAGGGGGTGGCGGACACTGAAGCTTTCTTT. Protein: CASGRGQGVADTEAFF.